This T cell receptor (beta chain) stems from a study of OX40 agonist ivuxolimab in advanced cancers. Clones were read by immunoSEQ multiplex PCR, and TCRdb kept only the in-frame ones, dropping some. The sample lists 35,000 or so clones, about 80% occurring once. Germline loops: CDR1 MDHEN, CDR2 SYDVKM. The CDR3 is made up of 15 amino acids. The J segment lost 0 bases and the V segment lost 6 bases, leaving 4 bases of the junction unmatched. The rearrangement links TRBV28 to TRBJ1-4; TRBD1 agrees at 7 bases. This TCR was sampled from an adult with an advanced solid tumor such as melanoma, head and neck, liver or kidney cancer. The sample in question was CD4+ or CD8+ T cells sorted from blood, obtained in a trial of the OX40 agonist ivuxolimab. This chain's CDR3 is CASRKGTATNEKLFF. In DNA form, the CDR3 reads TGTGCCAGCAGGAAGGGGACAGCAACTAATGAAAAACTGTTTTTT.